This T cell receptor (beta chain) was found in a study of identical twins (TCRdb year 2016). The study in broad terms: To test whether fetal clonotypes persist, this study deep-sequenced TCR alpha and beta repertoires from monozygotic twins, from unrelated adults of various ages, and from cord blood. To rule out contamination, the twin experiments were replicated at different times with different library preparation protocols. The paper as a whole reports these results and caveats: Fewer insertions were carried by abundant cord blood beta clonotypes; a weaker similar trend was observed in young adult naive repertoires, while no such trend was observed in memory repertoires. Compared with coincidental sharing between unrelated individuals, out-of-frame TCR alpha sequences shared between twins showed an excess of sequences with low generation probability. The excess sharing between twins in beta out-of-frame sequences was weaker because fewer shared sequences reduced the signal-to-noise ratio. Conclusions relied on cross-sectional statistical analysis, since the same donors could not be followed over many years. Recombination models systematically underestimated out-of-frame TCR alpha sharing in monozygotic twins but agreed with sharing between unrelated individuals. Invariant T cells such as MAIT and iNKT could partly confound zero-insertion analyses, although diverse VJ usage argued against such confounding for most clonotypes.

Only healthy Caucasian donors were included. Miltenyi CD45RO+ enrichment and human naive T-cell isolation kits were used to isolate memory (CD45RO+) and naive T cells from PBMC. V and J are truncated by 4 bases and 8 bases respectively, leaving an intervening sequence of 15 bases. CDR1 SGHRS and CDR2 YFSETQ are derived from the germline V gene. The CDR3 sequence holds 14 residues, the cysteine and phenylalanine included. The CDR3 DNA has 42 bases and is translated from base 1. This clonotype was recorded many times. Its antigen is not yet known. One base away there is no much larger clone; base qualities are not given. The library came from 5' RACE. The instrument given in TCRdb is Illumina HiSeq 2000. Template switching introduced a universal primer binding site; the final cDNA contained a unique molecular identifier, enabling accurate counting of TCR cDNA molecules. Specific primers in the conserved constant-segment region were used to synthesize first-strand cDNA for the TCR alpha and beta chains. To control for contamination, every cDNA library carried two barcodes: a SMART-Mk sample barcode plus Illumina barcodes. Two successive PCR steps introduced TruSeq adapter sequences along with Illumina sample barcodes. The Illumina HiSeq platform was used with custom primers to sequence TCR alpha and beta cDNA libraries. Per the source publication's procedure: MiGEC processed the raw reads to extract unique molecular identifiers, while MiXCR was used to determine the CDR3 positions. For each individual, recombination models were inferred using an EM algorithm with the repgenHMM and IGoR tools. Shared clonotypes were analyzed with the tcR package in R, and sharing was normalized by the product of cloneset sizes. To study raw recombination without the effects of thymic and clonal selection, out-of-frame nonproductive sequences were analyzed. TCRdb itself trimmed the public reads at Q25 with fastp, ran MiXCR and retained productive beta chains. Rows are unified per CDR3 protein, each entry keeping the most common DNA and genes. TCRdb, not the original authors, processed these V and J calls. For this sample there are around 240,000 distinct CDR3 sequences; roughly a tenth appear just once. Jointly, the top ten make up about 9.1% of the sample.

The chain was built from TRBV5-1 and TRBJ1-4; TRBD1 is a weak D gene call, 5 bases matching. Specimen: memory T cells sorted from blood. The cell subset or site label for this specimen denotes: CD45RO+ enriched T cells. The TCR sequence derives from a man in his forties or fifties in good health. The DNA sequence is given as TGCGCCAGCAGCGGAGGGGCGGGAGACGAAAAACTGTTTTTT. Its protein reads: CASSGGAGDEKLFF. Here the CDR3 is joined to the reference TRBV5-1 and TRBJ1-4 genes, and the full variable domain is: KAGVTQTPRYLIKTRGQQVTLSCSPISGHRSVSWYQQTPGQGLQFLFEYFSETQRNKGNFPGRFSGRQFSNSRSEMNVSTLELGDSALYLCASSGGAGDEKLFFGSGTQLSVL.